These T cell receptor beta chains were read from a single sample in a study of PD-L1 blockade in urothelial cancer. Measured with immunoSEQ multiplex PCR; TCRdb has only the in-frame clones, and not every one. The sample holds 72,000 or so clones, about 90% seen once. The sequences come from PBMCs, collected around atezolizumab (anti-PD-L1) treatment. These receptors were taken from a man aged 55 to 69 with urothelial cancer. CDR3s include the opening cysteine and the closing phenylalanine or tryptophan. Each record gives: J gene, D gene, clone size, V gene, CDR3 protein, CDR3 DNA. D genes are given only for firm matches. Clone size is not always given. Where it is, it says once, few, many or a class for expanded clones.

TRBJ1-1 - - TRBV11-2 CASSARQKNTEAFF TGTGCCAGCAGCGCCCGACAGAAGAACACTGAAGCTTTCTTT
TRBJ2-3 TRBD2 few TRBV28 CASSSLAGGGADTQYF TGTGCCAGCAGTTCACTAGCGGGAGGCGGTGCAGATACGCAGTATTTT
TRBJ2-1 TRBD1 - TRBV6-1 CASGDRGPYNEQFF TGTGCCAGCGGGGACAGGGGGCCCTACAATGAGCAGTTCTTC
TRBJ1-1 - - TRBV5-1 CASRAEGDSTEAFF TGCGCCAGCAGGGCCGAGGGTGATAGCACTGAAGCTTTCTTT
TRBJ2-3 - - TRBV6-6 CASSLLGTDTQYF TGTGCCAGCAGTTTACTAGGCACAGATACGCAGTATTTT
TRBJ2-7 - - TRBV11-2 CASSHGTPYEQYF TGTGCCAGCAGCCACGGGACTCCATACGAGCAGTACTTC
TRBJ2-4 - - TRBV25-1 CASSATGSDIQYF TGTGCCAGCAGTGCCACAGGTTCGGACATTCAGTACTTC
TRBJ1-2 - - TRBV6-5 CASTHPERGGYTF TGTGCCAGCACCCATCCCGAGCGGGGAGGCTACACCTTC
TRBJ1-2 TRBD1 - TRBV18 CASSPRDREGYGYTF TGTGCCAGCTCACCAAGGGACAGGGAGGGCTATGGCTACACCTTC
TRBJ2-7 TRBD2 - TRBV30 CAWSVSVAGGEGAF TGTGCCTGGAGTGTTTCGGTAGCGGGGGGAGAAGGAGCCTTC
TRBJ1-4 - - TRBV30 CAWSSGGTNEKLFF TGTGCCTGGAGTTCCGGGGGTACTAATGAAAAACTGTTTTTT
TRBJ2-7 - - TRBV28 CASRLEENSYEQYF TGTGCCAGCAGGCTAGAGGAAAACTCCTACGAGCAGTACTTC
TRBJ2-4 - - TRBV27 CASSLRTSAKNIQYF TGTGCCAGCAGTTTACGGACATCAGCCAAAAACATTCAGTACTTC
TRBJ2-6 - - TRBV27 CASSRQGSGANVLTF TGTGCCAGCAGTCGCCAGGGCTCTGGGGCCAACGTCCTGACTTTC
TRBJ1-3 - - TRBV9 CASSVDPRAGNTIYF TGTGCCAGCAGCGTAGATCCAAGAGCTGGAAACACCATATATTTT
TRBJ2-1 - - TRBV10-3 CAIRGNNEQFF TGTGCCATCAGGGGCAACAATGAGCAGTTCTTC
TRBJ2-1 TRBD2 - TRBV27 CASSLWLAGAWNEQFF TGTGCCAGCAGTTTATGGCTAGCGGGGGCCTGGAATGAGCAGTTCTTC
TRBJ1-1 TRBD1 - TRBV25-1 CASRAFRGDTEAFF TGTGCCAGCAGGGCATTCAGGGGGGACACTGAAGCTTTCTTT
TRBJ1-1 - - TRBV30 CAWDTAMNTEAFF TGTGCCTGGGACACAGCTATGAACACTGAAGCTTTCTTT
TRBJ1-5 TRBD1 - TRBV6-5 CASSYSTGHQPQHF TGTGCCAGCAGTTACTCGACAGGGCATCAGCCCCAGCATTTT
TRBJ2-5 TRBD2 - TRBV15 CATSRPAGGETQYF TGTGCCACCAGCAGACCAGCGGGAGGTGAGACCCAGTACTTC
TRBJ1-4 - - TRBV7-2 CASSLEIRTQLFF TGTGCCAGCAGCTTAGAGATCCGGACTCAACTGTTTTTT
TRBJ2-6 - - TRBV7-8 CASSPRTAPKGANVLTF TGTGCCAGCAGCCCCAGGACAGCGCCAAAGGGGGCCAACGTCCTGACTTTC
TRBJ2-5 TRBD2 - TRBV19 CASSQVASGGTSQETQYF TGTGCCAGTAGTCAGGTGGCTAGCGGGGGGACGTCGCAAGAGACCCAGTACTTC
TRBJ2-1 - - TRBV7-2 CASSLISYNEQFF TGTGCCAGCAGCTTAATATCGTACAATGAGCAGTTCTTC
TRBJ2-7 - - TRBV15 CATSRDRGRYEQYF TGTGCCACCAGCAGAGACAGGGGAAGATACGAGCAGTACTTC
TRBJ2-2 - - TRBV19 CASSGPGFNSGELFF TGTGCCAGTAGTGGGCCAGGTTTTAATTCCGGGGAGCTGTTTTTT
TRBJ2-5 - - TRBV6-6 CASRRGGGQETQYF TGTGCCAGCAGGAGGGGGGGCGGACAAGAGACCCAGTACTTC
TRBJ1-2 - - TRBV30 CAWGQNYGYTF TGTGCCTGGGGACAGAACTATGGCTACACCTTC
TRBJ1-2 TRBD1 - TRBV4-2 CASSQGVGTVYGYTF TGTGCCAGCAGCCAAGGTGTTGGGACAGTCTATGGCTACACCTTC